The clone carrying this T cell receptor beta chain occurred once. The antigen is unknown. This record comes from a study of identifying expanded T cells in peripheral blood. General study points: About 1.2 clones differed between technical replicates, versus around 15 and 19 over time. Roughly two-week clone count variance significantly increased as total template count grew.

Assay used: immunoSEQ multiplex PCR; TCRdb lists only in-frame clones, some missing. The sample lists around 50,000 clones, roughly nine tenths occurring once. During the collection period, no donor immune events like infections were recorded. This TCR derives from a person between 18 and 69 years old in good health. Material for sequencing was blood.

CDR3 region: CASSLALTDTQYF. The CDR3 bases are TGTGCCAGCAGCCTAGCGCTCACAGATACGCAGTATTTT. The chain employs TRBV2 and TRBJ2-3, with D perhaps TRBD2 (6 bases). CDR1 and CDR2 (germline): SNHLY, FYNNEI. V was cut by 6 bases and J by 2 bases, with 9 bases left in between. The CDR3 extends over 13 amino acids.